This T cell receptor (beta chain) was identified during a study of long-term antiretroviral therapy in people with HIV. Researchers report immunoSEQ v3.0 was run at survey level. Sequencing was directed toward about 40,000-55,000 T-cell genomes in each sample. Generated by immunoSEQ multiplex PCR, the TCRdb table keeps only in-frame clones and is missing some. The data hold just over 20,000 clones, with 70% to 80% observed a single time. CDR1 is SGHRS and CDR2 is YFSETQ in the germline V gene. V was clipped by 0 bases and J by 13 bases, with 8 bases between them. The CDR3 contains 11 residues. None of the participants with HIV were treated outside the United States. As to this clone: The antigen is undetermined.

Overall study results and limits: The repertoire was dominated at all time points by clones expanded before ART. Nothing was known about ART adherence, viral resistance or changes in therapy.

Sequencing was performed on unsorted PBMCs, taken 4.1 years after starting antiretroviral therapy. This chain links TRBV5-1 with TRBJ2-1; D unresolved. The receptor was isolated from a woman in her 40s with HIV. CDR3 nucleotides: TGCGCCAGCAGCTTGGACACCGCTCAGTTCTTC. It translates to CASSLDTAQFF.